This record covers a single TCR beta chain. Its antigen is still unknown. Per-base qualities were not stored, and no clone one base away is much larger. These data belong to a study of blood T cell repertoires in COVID-19 (dated by TCRdb to about 2020). Study-wide context: The collaborator samples originated in the United States, Italy and Spain and spanned the acute and convalescent phases of COVID-19. Where available, HLA class I and class II types were taken from metadata supplied by the sample provider and were not determined by assay-based typing. The material from the prospective study consisted of cDNA or gDNA derived from T cells, B-cell-depleted T cells, or PBMCs. Deeply sampled blood TCRbeta repertoires from subjects exposed to, actively infected with, or recovered from COVID-19 were included in the dataset. Samples came from the ongoing ImmuneRACE study (first 160 participants) plus 1,254 subjects from 6 global collaborators. A de-identified subject ID, COVID-19 status, age in years and sex were almost always included in the sample metadata. The repertoires were released in a freely available public database meant as a resource for research on the immune response to SARS-CoV-2. Results the study describes overall, beyond this receptor: Clinical and demographic metadata were provided uncurated, with the amount varying by source and participant.

The immunoSEQ Assay, a bias-controlled multiplex PCR, was used to amplify TCRbeta CDR3 regions from genomic DNA. In the paper's pipeline: Within the assay, amplification of reference gene primers was used to estimate how many nucleated cells each sample contained. To quantify the absolute abundance of each unique TCRbeta CDR3 rearrangement, sequence reads were collapsed and filtered. For each sample, productive Simpson clonality was calculated by taking the square root of Simpson's diversity index across productive rearrangements. This immuneACCESS table, as held by TCRdb, lists in-frame sequences with V and J called but not all clones. Of the missing ones, under half trace to an unresolved V gene in checked studies; the others have no known cause. V, J and clone size derive from that table, while D and trimming were established from the DNA sequence. Present in this sample are fewer than 350,000 clones, approximately 88% of which were seen just once. The ten top clones hold 5% to 5.5% of the sample.

V is cut by 2 bases and J by 5 bases, and the space between the germline ends is 12 bases. Inclusive of the bounding cysteine and phenylalanine, the CDR3 is 15 residues long. Only the CDR3 region is kept as DNA, spanning 45 bases read in frame from base 1. For CDR1 and CDR2, the germline V gene (reference sequence) lists LGHDT and YNNKEL. Participants in the prospective study were enrolled through a virtual design, were aged roughly 18 to 100 years, and lived in roughly 24 United States geographic areas. Cohort assignment in the prospective study relied on participant-reported clinical history from a screening survey and a study questionnaire. ImmuneRACE Cohort 3 recovered participants were defined by two consecutive negative NP/OP PCR tests, healthcare professional clearance, or symptom resolution. In the prospective study, mobile phlebotomists collected whole blood, serum and a nasopharyngeal or oropharyngeal swab from each participant. Prospective study participants could optionally give additional blood draws and questionnaires over a roughly two-month period. Before DNA extraction, blood samples from the prospective study were shipped at room temperature or frozen.

The sequenced material came from PBMCs or T cells enriched from blood (not recorded which). The clonotype was recovered from a man between 60 and 75 years old who had recovered from COVID-19. The chain links TRBV3-1 (or the pseudogene TRBV3-2) with TRBJ1-4; 5 matching bases give a weak D call of TRBD1. Read as DNA, the sequence is TGTGCCAGCAGCCAATGGACACCGCAGAATGAAAAACTGTTTTTT. Its protein product is CASSQWTPQNEKLFF.